These 30 T cell receptor beta chains were all obtained from the same sample, sequenced in a study of radiation and T cells in renal cell carcinoma. Sample time point: baseline pretreatment blood. Treatment denoted: 15 Gy SBRT to primary tumor, nephrectomy 4 weeks later. The repertoire was sequenced with immunoSEQ multiplex PCR; TCRdb's copy has only in-frame clones and lacks some. The sample lists about 130,000 clones; 88% were seen once. Sequencing was performed on blood, taken from a patient whose treatment included radiotherapy and nephrectomy. The receptors derive from a woman aged 45-65 years with renal cell carcinoma.

The V gene is TRBV15, the J gene TRBJ1-5; D gene unclear. This CDR3 has 16 amino acids. The germline V gene has CDR1 LNHNV and CDR2 YYDKDF (reference sequence). V lost 0 bases and J 6 bases, leaving 15 bases between the germline ends. This chain's CDR3 is CATSRERLSVGQPQHF. For the CDR3, the DNA is TGTGCCACCAGCAGAGAGCGGTTATCGGTGGGTCAGCCCCAGCATTTT.

The chain links TRBV10-2 to TRBJ1-1; possible D gene TRBD1, 6 bases. The CDR3 has 16 residues. Trimming left V 2 bases short and J 5 bases short, with 18 bases between. Germline CDR1 reads WSHSY; CDR2 reads SAAADI. The CDR3 loop reads CASSEPAGEGGTEAFF. CDR3 DNA sequence: TGCGCCAGCAGTGAGCCCGCAGGGGAGGGGGGAACTGAAGCTTTCTTT.

This chain links TRBV1 with TRBJ2-6; TRBD2, the D gene given by the table, was not confirmed from the DNA. TRBV1 is reported as a pseudogene. This CDR3 spans 16 amino acids. CDR3 bases: TGCACCAGCAGCCAAGGTCGGAGTTCTGGGGCCAACGTCCTGACTTTC. Translation: CTSSQGRSSGANVLTF.

The chain employs TRBV6-9 and TRBJ2-1; D remains ambiguous. CDR1 and CDR2 (germline): MNHGY, SVAAGI. The CDR3 contains 11 residues. The ends were cut back, 3 bases at V and 7 bases at J, with 4 bases in the middle. CDR3 amino acids: CASSYGNEQFF. In DNA form, the CDR3 reads TGTGCCAGCAGTTACGGGAATGAGCAGTTCTTC.

In the case of this clone: At one boundary the junction diverges from the germline segment, which might be a read error. The V gene is TRBV7-7, the J gene TRBJ2-3; 10 nucleotides agree with TRBD2. The CDR3 has 13 residues. The V gene's germline CDR1 is SSHAT and CDR2 FNYEAQ (reference sequence). The CDR3 DNA sequence: TGTGCTAGCAGCTTAGCGGGAGGAGATACGCAGTATTTT. Amino acids: CASSLAGGDTQYF.

The V and J genes are TRBV4-3 and TRBJ1-2; D remains ambiguous. Germline values: CDR1 LGHNA, CDR2 YSLEER. V lost 1 base and J lost 4, with 13 bases in between. The CDR3 has 15 residues. The DNA of the CDR3 is TGCGCCAGCAGCCAAGCTCACTCAGGAGTCTATGGCTACACCTTC. This sequence encodes CASSQAHSGVYGYTF.

The chain combines TRBV10-3 with TRBJ2-7; a weak D match, TRBD2 (6 bases). Deletions cut 0 bases from V and 3 bases from J, with 21 bases between. CDR3 size: 18 residues. Germline CDR1 ENHRY, CDR2 SYGVKD. The chain's CDR3 is CAISESLARETNLYEQYF. Written as DNA, the CDR3 is TGTGCCATCAGTGAGTCGCTGGCCCGGGAGACTAATCTCTACGAGCAGTACTTC.

This clone was observed once. The rearrangement joins TRBV19 to TRBJ2-7; tentatively, D is TRBD1 (6 bases). V lost 6 bases and J 4 bases, leaving 16 bases between the germline ends. Looked up from germline, CDR1 is LNHDA and CDR2 is SQIVND (reference sequence). This CDR3 spans 14 amino acids. The CDR3 protein is CASSVIGGIYEQYF. The DNA of the CDR3 is TGTGCCAGTAGCGTCATAGGGGGAATTTACGAGCAGTACTTC.

The rearrangement links TRBV6-4 to TRBJ2-7; D is unclear. Per germline, CDR1 MRHNA and CDR2 SNTAGT. The V end was cut by 0 bases, the J end by 0 bases, with 18 bases between. The CDR3 has 18 amino acids. CDR3 protein: CASSDSLTDTPTSYEQYF. CDR3 nucleotides: TGTGCCAGCAGTGACTCCCTTACTGACACTCCGACCTCCTACGAGCAGTACTTC.

The chain combines TRBV19 with TRBJ1-5; possibly TRBD1 for D (5 bases). Germline values: CDR1 LNHDA, CDR2 SQIVND (reference sequence). The CDR3 loop spans 15 amino acids. V was cut by 5 bases and J by 5 bases, with 16 bases left in between. This chain's CDR3 is CASSLRDGRDQPQHF. The CDR3, as DNA: TGTGCCAGTAGTTTGAGGGACGGGCGGGATCAGCCCCAGCATTTT.

The J gene is TRBJ2-6, the V gene TRBV5-1, with unresolved D. CDR1 and CDR2 (germline): SGHRS, YFSETQ. This CDR3 comprises 14 residues. The V end lost 5 bases, the J end lost 0 bases, and 6 bases lay between the germline ends. In DNA form, the CDR3 reads TGCGCCAGCAGTCAGGCCTCTGGGGCCAACGTCCTGACTTTC. This translates into CASSQASGANVLTF.

The J gene is TRBJ1-4, the V gene TRBV6-5; D remains ambiguous. The V gene lost 4 bases and the J gene lost 7 bases, with 13 bases spanning the gap. The CDR3 has 14 residues. The germline CDR1 and CDR2 sequences are MNHEY and SVGAGI. The CDR3 coding sequence is TGTGCCAGCAGTTTCCGACCGGGAGTTGAAAAACTGTTTTTT. The encoded protein is CASSFRPGVEKLFF.

The gene calls are TRBV4-3 and TRBJ2-3; D unresolved. Looked up from germline, CDR1 is LGHNA and CDR2 is YSLEER. V was clipped by 0 bases and J by 2 bases, with 12 bases between them. The CDR3 totals 16 residues. This chain's CDR3 is CASSQELRLSTDTQYF. Here the CDR3 DNA reads TGCGCCAGCAGCCAAGAACTTCGTCTATCCACAGATACGCAGTATTTT.

V is TRBV30 and J is TRBJ1-2; D uncertain. Trimming took off 2 bases at V and 2 bases at J, with 6 bases between the two ends. Germline CDR1 GTSNPN, CDR2 SVGIG (reference sequence). The CDR3 is 12 amino acids. CDR3 DNA sequence: TGTGCCTGGAGTCTGGGGAACTATGGCTACACCTTC. Residues: CAWSLGNYGYTF.

This clone was recorded once. The chain carries TRBV7-2 and TRBJ2-3, with 7 bases aligning to TRBD1. CDR1 is SGHTA and CDR2 is FQGNSA in the germline V gene. The CDR3 runs to 16 residues. The J segment lost 1 base and the V segment lost 5 bases, leaving 9 bases of the junction unmatched. The CDR3 here is CASSRRQGSGTDTQYF. CDR3 coding DNA: TGTGCCAGCAGCCGGAGACAGGGATCCGGCACAGATACGCAGTATTTT.

The J gene is TRBJ2-5, the V gene TRBV11-3; either TRBD1 or TRBD2 may supply D (5 bases each). V lost 4 bases and J 5 bases, leaving 11 bases between the germline ends. Germline CDR1 reads SGHNT; CDR2 reads YENEEA. The CDR3 consists of 13 residues. The CDR3 region is CASSYGAGETQYF. The CDR3 DNA reads TGTGCCAGCAGCTACGGGGCCGGGGAGACCCAGTACTTC.

The J gene is TRBJ1-5, the V gene TRBV19; 7 nucleotides agree with TRBD1. The J segment lost 7 bases and the V segment lost 8 bases, leaving 11 bases of the junction unmatched. CDR3 length equals 14 residues. Germline CDR1 LNHDA, CDR2 SQIVND (reference sequence). CDR3 residues: CASHRGYGRQPQHF. The CDR3 region has the DNA TGTGCCAGTCACAGGGGTTATGGACGCCAGCCCCAGCATTTT.

V and J are TRBV19 and TRBJ2-1; 7 bases line up with TRBD1. Germline V lookup: CDR1 LNHDA, CDR2 SQIVND (reference sequence). This CDR3 is 13 amino acids long. V lost 3 bases to trimming and J lost 9 bases; unmatched junction nucleotides: 5. The CDR3 coding sequence is TGTGCCAGTAGTATCGACAGGGCGGGTGAGCAGTTCTTC. Translated: CASSIDRAGEQFF.

The rearrangement joins TRBV9 to TRBJ1-2; the match to TRBD1 covers 9 bases. Germline lookup yields CDR1 SGDLS and CDR2 YYNGEE. The CDR3 has 14 amino acids. Unmatched junction bases numbered 8, after V lost 3 bases and J lost 8 bases. CDR3 sequence: CASSASGQGLGYTF. The CDR3 DNA reads TGTGCCAGCAGCGCCTCCGGACAGGGGTTAGGCTACACCTTC. Combining the CDR3 with reference TRBV9 and TRBJ1-2 gives the whole variable domain DSGVTQTPKHLITATGQRVTLRCSPRSGDLSVYWYQQSLDQGLQFLIQYYNGEERAKGNILERFSAQQFPDLHSELNLSSLELGDSALYFCASSASGQGLGYTFGSGTRLTVV.

The chain couples TRBV5-1 to TRBJ1-2; the D gene is possibly TRBD1 (5 bases). The length of the CDR3 is 13 residues. Germline CDR1 reads SGHRS; CDR2 reads YFSETQ. V was clipped by 4 bases and J by 8 bases, with 15 bases between them. CDR3 sequence reads: CASSAAGHDGYTF. The CDR3 DNA reads as TGCGCCAGCAGCGCGGCAGGGCATGACGGCTACACCTTC.

The chain uses TRBV5-1 and TRBJ1-1; D may be TRBD1 (5 bases). Trimming stripped 3 bases from V and 7 bases from J, with 13 bases between. The CDR3 has 13 amino acids. The germline V gene has CDR1 SGHRS and CDR2 YFSETQ. This chain's CDR3 is CASSSSGSDEAFF. DNA of the CDR3: TGCGCCAGCAGCTCTTCAGGGTCAGATGAAGCTTTCTTT.

This clone was detected once. The chain combines TRBV7-9 with TRBJ1-4; D ambiguous. Trimming stripped 5 bases from V and 8 bases from J, with 15 bases between. The CDR3 has 14 amino acids. Germline-derived CDR1 and CDR2 are SEHNR and FQNEAQ (reference sequence). In DNA form, the CDR3 reads TGTGCCAGCAGCCCCCGGCCGGCTGGCGAAAAACTGTTTTTT. It yields the protein CASSPRPAGEKLFF.

V and J are TRBV28 and TRBJ2-7; either TRBD1 or TRBD2 may supply D (6 bases each). Germline V gives CDR1 MDHEN, CDR2 SYDVKM. The CDR3 totals 14 residues. V gave up 10 bases and J gave up 0 bases, with 16 bases separating them. CDR3 bases: TGTGCCACAGCTAAGGGGGGAAGCTCCTACGAGCAGTACTTC. The encoded protein is CATAKGGSSYEQYF.

This chain connects TRBV7-3 to TRBJ1-6; 7 nucleotides align to TRBD1. Germline V lookup: CDR1 SGHTA, CDR2 FQGTGA. The CDR3 totals 14 residues. V lost 4 bases and J lost 5; bases outside the gene matches: 2. This CDR3 is CASSSGTDNSPLHF. The CDR3 nucleotides are TGTGCCAGCAGCTCCGGGACAGATAATTCACCCCTCCACTTT.

The chain carries TRBV14 and TRBJ1-1, with D uncertain. Germline CDR1 and CDR2: SGHDN and FVKESK. CDR3 length: 13 amino acids. V was clipped by 3 bases and J by 0 bases, with 5 bases between them. CDR3 protein: CASSQGMNTEAFF. CDR3 coding DNA: TGTGCCAGCAGCCAGGGGATGAACACTGAAGCTTTCTTT. The full variable domain, rest sourced from reference TRBV14 and TRBJ1-1, is EAGVTQFPSHSVIEKGQTVTLRCDPISGHDNLYWYRRVMGKEIKFLLHFVKESKQDESGMPNNRFLAERTGGTYSTLKVQPAELEDSGVYFCASSQGMNTEAFFGQGTRLTVV.

This rearrangement joins TRBV9 to TRBJ2-3, with 11 bases identical to TRBD2. Trimming took 2 bases from V and 1 from J; bases not matched to a gene: 3. The germline V gene has CDR1 SGDLS and CDR2 YYNGEE. The CDR3 is 16 amino acids. CDR3 amino acids: CASSVETSGGTDTQYF. The CDR3 nucleotides are TGTGCCAGCAGCGTTGAGACTAGCGGGGGCACAGATACGCAGTATTTT.

The chain combines TRBV5-1 with TRBJ1-4; D uncertain. The ends were cut back, 4 bases at V and 0 bases at J, with 10 bases in the middle. CDR3 size: 15 residues. Looked up from germline, CDR1 is SGHRS and CDR2 is YFSETQ. The CDR3 nucleotides are TGCGCCAGCAGCCGTTCATCAGCAACTAATGAAAAACTGTTTTTT. This encodes CASSRSSATNEKLFF. Drawing the rest from reference TRBV5-1 and TRBJ1-4, the complete variable domain is KAGVTQTPRYLIKTRGQQVTLSCSPISGHRSVSWYQQTPGQGLQFLFEYFSETQRNKGNFPGRFSGRQFSNSRSEMNVSTLELGDSALYLCASSRSSATNEKLFFGSGTQLSVL.

The CDR3 reads CASSQERVDNSPLHF. The CDR3, as DNA: TGCGCCAGCAGCCAAGAGAGGGTAGATAATTCACCCCTCCACTTT. The chain couples TRBV4-3 to TRBJ1-6; D is unresolved. This CDR3 is built from 15 residues. Germline V gives CDR1 LGHNA, CDR2 YSLEER. V lost 0 bases, J lost 5 bases, and 8 bases lay in between.

The chain combines TRBV6-1 with TRBJ1-2; the D is unclear. This CDR3 is 12 amino acids long. The ends were cut back, 9 bases at V and 6 bases at J, with 14 bases in the middle. The germline CDR1 and CDR2 sequences are MNHNS and SASEGT. The CDR3 DNA sequence: TGTGCCAGTGGCCGGCAGGCCGATGGCTACACCTTC. This encodes CASGRQADGYTF.

The chain's CDR3 is CASSLLAGGLSQETQYF. CDR3 nucleotides: TGTGCCAGCAGCTTATTAGCGGGGGGGCTGTCACAAGAGACCCAGTACTTC. This chain joins TRBV5-5 and TRBJ2-5; 11 bases match TRBD2. Losses at the gene ends were 2 bases for V and 2 bases for J; bases not matched to a gene: 8. The germline gives CDR1 SGHKS, CDR2 YYEKEE (reference sequence). CDR3 length equals 17 residues.